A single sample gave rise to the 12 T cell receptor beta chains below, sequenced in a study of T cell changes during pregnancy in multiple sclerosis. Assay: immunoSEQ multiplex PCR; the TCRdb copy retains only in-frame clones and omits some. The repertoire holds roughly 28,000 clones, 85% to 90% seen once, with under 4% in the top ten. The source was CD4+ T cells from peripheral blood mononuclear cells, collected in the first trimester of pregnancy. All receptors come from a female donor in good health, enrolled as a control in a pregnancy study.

The CDR3 DNA is TGTGCCAGCAGCCCCTTAGAGGACACTGAAGCTTTCTTT. Its translation is CASSPLEDTEAFF. V and J are TRBV9 and TRBJ1-1; D is undetermined. This CDR3 has 13 residues. Germline loops: CDR1 SGDLS, CDR2 YYNGEE. V shed 4 bases and J shed 3 bases, with 10 bases lying between them.

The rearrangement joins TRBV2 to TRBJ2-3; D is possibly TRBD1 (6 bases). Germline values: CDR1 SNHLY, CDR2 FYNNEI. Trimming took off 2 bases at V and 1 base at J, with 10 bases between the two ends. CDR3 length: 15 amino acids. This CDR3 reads CASSEQGMGTDTQYF. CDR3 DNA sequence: TGTGCCAGCAGTGAACAGGGGATGGGCACAGATACGCAGTATTTT.

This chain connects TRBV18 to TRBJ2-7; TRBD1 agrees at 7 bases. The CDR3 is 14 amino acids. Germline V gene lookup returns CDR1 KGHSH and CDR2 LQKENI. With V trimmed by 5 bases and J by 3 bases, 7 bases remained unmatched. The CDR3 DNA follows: TGTGCCAGCTCAGTCCAGGGACAGATCTACGAGCAGTACTTC. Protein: CASSVQGQIYEQYF.

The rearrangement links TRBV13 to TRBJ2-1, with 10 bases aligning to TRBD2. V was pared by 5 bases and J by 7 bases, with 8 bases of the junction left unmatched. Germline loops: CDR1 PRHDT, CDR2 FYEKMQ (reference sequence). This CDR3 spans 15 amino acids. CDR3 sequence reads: CASSQAGGRRNEQFF. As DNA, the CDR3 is TGTGCCAGCAGCCAAGCGGGGGGGCGGAGGAATGAGCAGTTCTTC.

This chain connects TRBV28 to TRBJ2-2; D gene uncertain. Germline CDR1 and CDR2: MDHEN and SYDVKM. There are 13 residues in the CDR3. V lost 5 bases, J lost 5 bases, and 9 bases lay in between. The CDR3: CASSPVTTGELFF. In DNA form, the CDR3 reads TGTGCCAGCAGTCCCGTGACTACCGGGGAGCTGTTTTTT. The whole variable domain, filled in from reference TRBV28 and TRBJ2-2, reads DVKVTQSSRYLVKRTGEKVFLECVQDMDHENMFWYRQDPGLGLRLIYFSYDVKMKEKGDIPEGYSVSREKKERFSLILESASTNQTSMYLCASSPVTTGELFFGEGSRLTVL.

CDR3 bases: TGTGCCAGCAGTGAACTAGCGGGGGGGCAAGAGACCCAGTACTTC. Its protein is CASSELAGGQETQYF. The rearrangement links TRBV6-1 to TRBJ2-5, with 12 bases lining up with TRBD2. V was clipped by 2 bases and J by 2 bases; unmatched bases: 0. This CDR3 is 15 amino acids long. Germline CDR1 reads MNHNS; CDR2 reads SASEGT.

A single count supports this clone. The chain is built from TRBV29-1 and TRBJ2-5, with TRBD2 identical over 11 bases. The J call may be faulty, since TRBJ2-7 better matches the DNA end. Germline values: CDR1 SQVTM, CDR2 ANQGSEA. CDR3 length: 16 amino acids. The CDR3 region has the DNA TGCAGCGTTGAAGGTCTAGCGGGAGGCCCAGCCTACGAGCAGTACTTC. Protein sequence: CSVEGLAGGPAYEQYF.

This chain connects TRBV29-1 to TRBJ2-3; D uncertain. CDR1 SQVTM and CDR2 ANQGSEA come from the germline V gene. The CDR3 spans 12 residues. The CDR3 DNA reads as TGCATGGCACTATCCCCCGGAGATACGCAGTATTTT. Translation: CMALSPGDTQYF.

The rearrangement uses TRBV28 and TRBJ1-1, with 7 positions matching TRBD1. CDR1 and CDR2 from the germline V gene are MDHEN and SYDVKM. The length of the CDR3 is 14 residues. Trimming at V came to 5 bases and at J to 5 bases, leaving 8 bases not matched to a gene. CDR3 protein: CASSPGGRGTEAFF. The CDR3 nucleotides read TGTGCCAGCAGTCCCGGTGGCAGGGGGACTGAAGCTTTCTTT.

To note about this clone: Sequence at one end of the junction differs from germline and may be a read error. CDR3 coding DNA: TGCTGCGTCCCCGAGAGAGGGACCGGGGAGCTGTTTTTT. This sequence encodes CCVPERGTGELFF. The J gene is TRBJ2-2, the V gene TRBV29-1; tentative D call: TRBD2 (5 bases). This CDR3 comprises 13 residues. The germline V gene has CDR1 SQVTM and CDR2 ANQGSEA.

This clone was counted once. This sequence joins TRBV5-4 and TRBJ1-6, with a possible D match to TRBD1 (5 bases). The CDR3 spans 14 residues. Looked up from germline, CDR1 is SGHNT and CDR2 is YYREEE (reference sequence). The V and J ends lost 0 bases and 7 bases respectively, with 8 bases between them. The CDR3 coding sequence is TGTGCCAGCAGCTTGGCAGGGCCCAATTCACCCCTCCACTTT. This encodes CASSLAGPNSPLHF.

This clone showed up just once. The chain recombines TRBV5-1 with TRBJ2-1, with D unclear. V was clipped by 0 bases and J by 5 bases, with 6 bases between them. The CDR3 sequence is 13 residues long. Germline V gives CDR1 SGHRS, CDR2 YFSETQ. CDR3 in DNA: TGCGCCAGCAGCTTGGATCTCCACAATGAGCAGTTCTTC. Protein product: CASSLDLHNEQFF.